This T cell receptor (beta chain) was documented in a study of cytomegalovirus exposure and HLA in healthy donors. Study-level results: Researchers counted about 150 TCR beta chains as cytomegalovirus-associated.

PCR involved 60 Vbeta and 13 Jbeta primers. The method was immunoSEQ multiplex PCR; TCRdb's version includes in-frame clones alone and lacks a portion of them. The sample consists of over 120,000 clones, 74% of them appearing once. Details on this clone: Its antigen is as yet unknown.

V gave up 7 bases and J gave up 4 bases; unmatched junction bases: 5. This CDR3 region has 15 residues. CDR1 is SGHRS and CDR2 is YFSETQ in the germline V gene. The material sequenced was PBMCs. The chain combines TRBV5-1 with TRBJ2-3, with 14 bases that match TRBD2. The source is a man aged 18 to 30 in good health and CMV-seropositive. The CDR3 is CASAGLAGGSDTQYF. CDR3 sequence (DNA): TGCGCCAGCGCCGGACTAGCGGGAGGATCAGATACGCAGTATTTT.